What follows are 3 T cell receptor beta chains derived from one specimen sequenced in a study of low-dose radiotherapy and immunotherapy resistance in tumors. TRAV and TRBV primers primed cDNA for both TCRalpha and TCRbeta. TCR amplification used 20 to 25 PCR cycles, a constant-region primer and a V-primer adapter. TCRdb re-derived calls from the reads in MiXCR, one entry per CDR3 protein. The sample contains tens of thousands of distinct CDR3 sequences, over 15% of which appear only once. The time point denotes: before trial treatment. Here the sequenced sample was PBMCs, taken before treatment. The receptors derive from a male donor with prostate cancer.

This clonotype was found many times. The chain joins TRBV7-8 to TRBJ2-3; D is ambiguous. The CDR3 is 14 amino acids. CDR1 is SGHVS and CDR2 is FQNEAQ in the germline V gene. V lost 4 bases and J 3 bases, leaving 11 bases between the germline ends. Here the CDR3 DNA reads TGTGCCAGCAGCTCGCCTACGGCGACAGATACGCAGTATTTT. As protein: CASSSPTATDTQYF.

This clonotype was seen repeatedly, ten times or more. CDR3 sequence: CASSPLGPRYNEQFF. CDR3 nucleotides: TGTGCCAGCAGCCCCCTCGGACCCCGATACAATGAGCAGTTCTTC. The gene calls are TRBV7-6 and TRBJ2-1; D remains ambiguous. With 5 bases removed from V and 4 bases from J, the gap between germline ends came to 15 bases. Germline V lookup: CDR1 SGHVS, CDR2 FNYEAQ. The CDR3 is made up of 15 amino acids.

Regarding this clonotype: This likely came from a read error, as a far larger clone is one base away. The CDR3 reads CTSGDSGGTDTQYF. The CDR3 DNA sequence: TGTACCAGCGGGGATAGCGGGGGAACGGATACGCAGTATTTT. V is TRBV6-2 or TRBV6-3 and J is TRBJ2-3; 9 bases map to TRBD2. Per germline, CDR1 MNHEY and CDR2 SVGEGT. The length of the CDR3 is 14 residues.